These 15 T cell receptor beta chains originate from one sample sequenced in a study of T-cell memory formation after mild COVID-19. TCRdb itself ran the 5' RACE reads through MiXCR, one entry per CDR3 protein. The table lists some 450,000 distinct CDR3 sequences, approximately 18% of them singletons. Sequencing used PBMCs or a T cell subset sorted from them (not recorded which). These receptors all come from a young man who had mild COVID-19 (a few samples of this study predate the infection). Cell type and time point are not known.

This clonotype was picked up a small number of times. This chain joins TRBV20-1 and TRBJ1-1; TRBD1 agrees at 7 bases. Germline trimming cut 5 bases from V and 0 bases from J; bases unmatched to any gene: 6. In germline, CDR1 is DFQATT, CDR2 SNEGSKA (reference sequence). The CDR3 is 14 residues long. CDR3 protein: CSARSGTVNTEAFF. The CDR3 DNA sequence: TGCAGTGCTCGATCCGGGACAGTGAACACTGAAGCTTTCTTT.

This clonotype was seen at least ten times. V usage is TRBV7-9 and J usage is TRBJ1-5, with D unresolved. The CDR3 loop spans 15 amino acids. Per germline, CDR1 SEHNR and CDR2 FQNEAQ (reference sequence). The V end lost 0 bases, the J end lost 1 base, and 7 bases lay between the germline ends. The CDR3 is CASSLAGYSNQPQHF. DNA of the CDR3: TGTGCCAGCAGCTTAGCAGGGTACAGCAATCAGCCCCAGCATTTT.

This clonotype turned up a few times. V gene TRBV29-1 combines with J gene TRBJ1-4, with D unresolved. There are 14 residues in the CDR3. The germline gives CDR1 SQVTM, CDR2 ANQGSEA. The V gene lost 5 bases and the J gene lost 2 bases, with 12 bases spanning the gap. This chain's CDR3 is CSVRGAGTNEKLFF. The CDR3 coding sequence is TGCAGCGTTCGGGGTGCGGGGACTAATGAAAAACTGTTTTTT.

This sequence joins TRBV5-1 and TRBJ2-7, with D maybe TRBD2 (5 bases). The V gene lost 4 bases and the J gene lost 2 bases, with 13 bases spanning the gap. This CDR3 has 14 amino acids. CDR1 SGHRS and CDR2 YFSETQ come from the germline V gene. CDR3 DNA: TGCGCCAGCAGCCCCACCGGGGATCCCTACGAGCAGTACGTC. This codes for CASSPTGDPYEQYV.

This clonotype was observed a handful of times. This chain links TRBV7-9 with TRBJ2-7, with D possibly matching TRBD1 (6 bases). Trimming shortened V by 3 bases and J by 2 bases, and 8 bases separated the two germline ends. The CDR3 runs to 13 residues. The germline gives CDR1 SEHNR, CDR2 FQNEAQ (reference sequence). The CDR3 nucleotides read TGTGCCAGCAGCTTTCAGGGGACCTACGAGCAGTACGTC. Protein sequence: CASSFQGTYEQYV.

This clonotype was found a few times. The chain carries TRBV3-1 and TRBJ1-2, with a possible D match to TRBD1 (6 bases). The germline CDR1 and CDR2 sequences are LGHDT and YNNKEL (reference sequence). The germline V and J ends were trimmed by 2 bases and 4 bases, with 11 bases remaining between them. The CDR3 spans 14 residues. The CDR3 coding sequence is TGTGCCAGCAGCCAACGGTTGACAGGCTATGGCTACACCTTC. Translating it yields CASSQRLTGYGYTF.

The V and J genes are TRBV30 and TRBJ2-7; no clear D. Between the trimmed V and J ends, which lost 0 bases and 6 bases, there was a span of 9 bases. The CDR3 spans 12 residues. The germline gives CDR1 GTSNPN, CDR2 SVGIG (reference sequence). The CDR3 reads CAWSVPPFEQYF. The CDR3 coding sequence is TGTGCCTGGAGTGTACCCCCCTTCGAGCAGTACTTC.

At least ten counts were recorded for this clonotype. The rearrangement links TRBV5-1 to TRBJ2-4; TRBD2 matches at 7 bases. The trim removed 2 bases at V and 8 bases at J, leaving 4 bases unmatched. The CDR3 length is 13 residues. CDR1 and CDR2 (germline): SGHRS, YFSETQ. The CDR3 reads CASSFTAGDIQYF. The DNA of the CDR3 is TGCGCCAGCAGCTTCACGGCGGGGGACATTCAGTACTTC.

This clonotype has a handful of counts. The CDR3 sequence is CATSAPGRGTNEKLFF. The CDR3 nucleotides are TGTGCCACCAGCGCGCCCGGGAGGGGAACTAATGAAAAACTGTTTTTT. The chain couples TRBV15 to TRBJ1-4; tentative D call: TRBD1 (5 bases). Germline-derived CDR1 and CDR2 are LNHNV and YYDKDF (reference sequence). V lost 5 bases, J lost 1 base, and 14 bases lay in between. The CDR3 is 16 residues long.

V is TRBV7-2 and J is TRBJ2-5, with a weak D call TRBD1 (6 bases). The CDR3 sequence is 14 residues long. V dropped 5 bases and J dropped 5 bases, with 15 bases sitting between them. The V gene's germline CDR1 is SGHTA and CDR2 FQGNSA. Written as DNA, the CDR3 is TGTGCCAGCAGCCCTACAGGGTATCGGGAGACCCAGTACTTC. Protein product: CASSPTGYRETQYF.

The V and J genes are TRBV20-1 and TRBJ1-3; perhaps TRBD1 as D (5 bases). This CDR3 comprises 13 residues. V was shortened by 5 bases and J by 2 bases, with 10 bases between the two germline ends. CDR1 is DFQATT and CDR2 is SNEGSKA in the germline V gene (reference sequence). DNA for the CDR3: TGCAGTGCTTCAGGGAACACTGGAAACACCATATATTTT. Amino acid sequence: CSASGNTGNTIYF.

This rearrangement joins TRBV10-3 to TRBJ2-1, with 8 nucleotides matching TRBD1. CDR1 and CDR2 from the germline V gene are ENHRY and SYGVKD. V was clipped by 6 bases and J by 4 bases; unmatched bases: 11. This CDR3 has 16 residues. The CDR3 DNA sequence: TGTGCCATCAGGCCCGCAACGGGACAGGATTACAATGAGCAGTTCTTC. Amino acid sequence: CAIRPATGQDYNEQFF.

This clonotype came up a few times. Here the CDR3 DNA reads TGTGCCAGCAGTTTAACCGGGGTCGGGTACGAGCAGTACTTC. Encoded protein: CASSLTGVGYEQYF. This chain joins TRBV12-3 or TRBV12-4 and TRBJ2-7; D possibly corresponds to TRBD2 (5 bases). Trimming removed 2 bases from V and 4 bases from J, with 12 bases in between. This CDR3 contains 14 residues.

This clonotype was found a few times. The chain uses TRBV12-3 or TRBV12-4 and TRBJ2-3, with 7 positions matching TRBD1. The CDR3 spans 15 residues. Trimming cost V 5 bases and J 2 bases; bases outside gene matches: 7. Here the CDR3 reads CASSTRQGVTDTQYF. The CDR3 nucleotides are TGTGCCAGCAGTACACGACAGGGAGTCACAGATACGCAGTATTTT.

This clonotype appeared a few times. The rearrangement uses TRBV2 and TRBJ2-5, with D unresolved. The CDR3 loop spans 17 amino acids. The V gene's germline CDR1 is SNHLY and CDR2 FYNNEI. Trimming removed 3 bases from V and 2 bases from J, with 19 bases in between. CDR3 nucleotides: TGTGCCAGCAGTGACTTCCGGGTAAACCTGGGACAAGAGACCCAGTACTTC. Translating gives CASSDFRVNLGQETQYF.